Presented here are 20 T cell receptor beta chains from one specimen sequenced in a study of OX40 agonist ivuxolimab in advanced cancers. This table comes from immunoSEQ multiplex PCR, and its TCRdb copy is limited to in-frame clones, with some not included. The sample lists 66,000 or so clones, around 92% occurring once. The material sequenced was CD4+ or CD8+ T cells sorted from blood, taken in a trial of the OX40 agonist ivuxolimab. The receptor set was obtained from an adult with an advanced solid tumor such as melanoma, head and neck, liver or kidney cancer.

With respect to this clone: This CDR3 is also generated by other DNA sequences in the sample. The chain combines TRBV28 with TRBJ1-1; a possible D gene is TRBD1 (5 bases). CDR3 length: 13 residues. V was shortened by 3 bases and J by 2 bases, with 7 bases between the two germline ends. The germline CDR1 and CDR2 sequences are MDHEN and SYDVKM. The DNA of the CDR3 is TGTGCCAGCAGTTTCAGGGTAAACACTGAAGCTTTCTTT. Translating it yields CASSFRVNTEAFF.

The chain uses TRBV4-3 and TRBJ1-5, with 11 bases fitting TRBD1. The J segment lost 6 bases and the V segment lost 4 bases, leaving 5 bases of the junction unmatched. This CDR3 region has 15 residues. Germline lookup yields CDR1 LGHNA and CDR2 YSLEER. In DNA, the CDR3 is TGCGCCAGCAGCCCGGGACAGGGGGAAGGTCAGCCCCAGCATTTT. Its translation is CASSPGQGEGQPQHF.

The chain joins TRBV25-1 to TRBJ1-5; D is uncertain. Germline V gives CDR1 MGHDK, CDR2 SYGVNS. The CDR3 length is 13 residues. V was cut by 3 bases and J by 7 bases, with 10 bases left in between. The CDR3 sequence: CASSDSFGQPQHF. CDR3 bases: TGTGCCAGCAGTGATTCCTTTGGGCAGCCCCAGCATTTT.

CDR3 nucleotides: TGTGCCAGTGGCCCTGGGGCCAACGTCCTGACTTTC. It is translated as CASGPGANVLTF. The chain links TRBV9 to TRBJ2-6; D remains ambiguous. Germline CDR1 and CDR2: SGDLS and YYNGEE. Trimming shortened V by 8 bases and J by 2 bases, and 5 bases separated the two germline ends. CDR3 length: 12 amino acids.

The chain has TRBV10-3 and TRBJ1-5, with D unclear. V shed 2 bases and J shed 0 bases, with 8 bases lying between them. CDR3 length equals 15 residues. Germline CDR1 ENHRY, CDR2 SYGVKD. CDR3 DNA: TGTGCCATCAGTGAGGGAGGTGATAGCAATCAGCCCCAGCATTTT. This sequence encodes CAISEGGDSNQPQHF.

This chain connects TRBV7-2 to TRBJ2-1; D might be TRBD2 (7 bases). Germline V lookup: CDR1 SGHTA, CDR2 FQGNSA. This CDR3 has 15 amino acids. With 11 bases removed from V and 2 bases from J, the gap between germline ends came to 19 bases. CDR3 loop: CACEGRGQTYNEQFF. The CDR3 DNA reads as TGTGCCTGCGAAGGGCGGGGGCAGACCTACAATGAGCAGTTCTTC.

This chain uses TRBV5-6 with TRBJ2-3; TRBD1 matches at 7 bases. The CDR3 totals 13 residues. Losses at the gene ends were 6 bases for V and 3 bases for J; bases not matched to a gene: 4. CDR1 and CDR2 from the germline V gene are SGHDT and YYEEEE. Here the CDR3 DNA reads TGTGCCAGCATCCAACAGGGGACAGATACGCAGTATTTT. It yields the protein CASIQQGTDTQYF.

This chain uses TRBV10-3 with TRBJ1-5, with D tentatively TRBD1 (5 bases). The CDR3 sequence is 14 residues long. Trimming pared 2 bases from V and 9 bases from J, leaving 14 bases between. The germline gives CDR1 ENHRY, CDR2 SYGVKD. CDR3: CAISENGITGPQHF. CDR3 DNA sequence: TGTGCCATCAGTGAGAACGGAATCACAGGGCCCCAGCATTTT.

The chain employs TRBV6-1 and TRBJ1-1, with unresolved D. The CDR3 is 11 residues long. V was cut by 2 bases and J by 7 bases, with 5 bases left in between. Germline V gene lookup returns CDR1 MNHNS and CDR2 SASEGT. CDR3 in amino acids: CASSELGEAFF. Here the CDR3 DNA reads TGTGCCAGCAGTGAACTCGGTGAAGCTTTCTTT.

The V call is TRBV5-6, the J call TRBJ2-7; 10 nucleotides match TRBD1. In germline, CDR1 is SGHDT, CDR2 YYEEEE. Germline trimming cut 0 bases from V and 6 bases from J; bases unmatched to any gene: 3. CDR3 length equals 14 residues. In DNA form, the CDR3 reads TGTGCCAGCAGCTTGGGGACAGGGGGTTTCGAGCAGTACTTC. This sequence encodes CASSLGTGGFEQYF.

In nucleotides, the CDR3 is TGTGCCAGCAGTTACGGGGCAGGGGGGGCTTTCTTT. Translation: CASSYGAGGAFF. The rearrangement joins TRBV6-5 to TRBJ1-1; the match to TRBD1 covers 7 bases. After removal of 2 bases from V and 11 bases from J, the junction contained 5 bases not matched to a gene. The CDR3 extends over 12 amino acids. Germline lookup yields CDR1 MNHEY and CDR2 SVGAGI.

The chain couples TRBV30 to TRBJ2-3; no clear D gene. The germline V gene has CDR1 GTSNPN and CDR2 SVGIG (reference sequence). The V gene lost 5 bases and the J gene lost 0 bases, with 12 bases spanning the gap. This CDR3 region has 14 residues. The CDR3 protein is CAWGLDGSTDTQYF. The DNA of the CDR3 is TGTGCCTGGGGATTGGACGGAAGCACAGATACGCAGTATTTT.

The V gene is TRBV28, the J gene TRBJ2-7; 7 nucleotides align to TRBD1. Germline trimming cut 4 bases from V and 0 bases from J; bases unmatched to any gene: 0. Germline CDR1 and CDR2: MDHEN and SYDVKM. The CDR3 spans 13 residues. The CDR3 coding sequence is TGTGCCAGCAGTTGGGACAGCTCCTACGAGCAGTACTTC. It is translated as CASSWDSSYEQYF.

This chain connects TRBV9 to TRBJ1-1, with 10 bases aligning to TRBD1. Germline V gene data show CDR1 as SGDLS and CDR2 as YYNGEE. Trimming removed 3 bases from V and 4 bases from J; junction bases left unmatched: 9. The CDR3 has 16 amino acids. CDR3 DNA sequence: TGTGCCAGCAGCGAGGGGACAGGGGTTTTCGGCACTGAAGCTTTCTTT. Translated: CASSEGTGVFGTEAFF.

The CDR3 loop reads CASSYSTVAQYF. The DNA of the CDR3 is TGTGCCAGCAGTTACTCTACCGTGGCCCAGTACTTC. The V call is TRBV6-5, the J call TRBJ2-5; D is uncertain. Germline assignment: CDR1 MNHEY and CDR2 SVGAGI. This CDR3 comprises 12 residues. Trimming shortened V by 0 bases and J by 9 bases, and 8 bases separated the two germline ends.

As for this clone: The same CDR3 is also encoded by other DNA sequences in this sample. The V gene is TRBV30, the J gene TRBJ2-3, with D hard to call. This CDR3 contains 12 residues. Per the germline V gene, CDR1 is GTSNPN and CDR2 is SVGIG (reference sequence). V lost 0 bases and J lost 1, with 2 bases in between. The CDR3 protein is CAWSVGTDTQYF. For the CDR3, the DNA is TGTGCCTGGAGTGTTGGCACAGATACGCAGTATTTT.

The gene calls are TRBV12-5 and TRBJ1-5, with a tentative D call TRBD1 (5 bases). The CDR3 loop spans 16 amino acids. Trimming left V 7 bases short and J 0 bases short, with 16 bases between. Germline V lookup: CDR1 LGHNT, CDR2 FRNRAP. The CDR3 DNA reads as TGTGCTAGTGCCTCAGAGAGGGGATATAGCAATCAGCCCCAGCATTTT. This sequence encodes CASASERGYSNQPQHF. The entire variable domain, with the rest obtained from reference TRBV12-5 and TRBJ1-5, is as follows: DARVTQTPRHKVTEMGQEVTMRCQPILGHNTVFWYRQTMMQGLELLAYFRNRAPLDDSGMPKDRFSAEMPDATLATLKIQPSEPRDSAVYFCASASERGYSNQPQHFGDGTRLSIL.

In this sample, this clone turned up a few times. The CDR3 sequence: CASSVVGLVGETQYF. Written as DNA, the CDR3 is TGTGCCAGCAGCGTAGTGGGCCTAGTCGGGGAGACCCAGTACTTC. The V and J genes are TRBV9 and TRBJ2-5; D ambiguous. The length of the CDR3 is 15 residues. V gave up 0 bases and J gave up 5 bases, with 14 bases separating them. In germline, CDR1 is SGDLS, CDR2 YYNGEE. Variable domain in full (rest from reference TRBV9 and TRBJ2-5): DSGVTQTPKHLITATGQRVTLRCSPRSGDLSVYWYQQSLDQGLQFLIQYYNGEERAKGNILERFSAQQFPDLHSELNLSSLELGDSALYFCASSVVGLVGETQYFGPGTRLLVL.

The V and J genes are TRBV11-3 and TRBJ2-6; possibly TRBD1 or TRBD2 for D (6 bases each). Trimming took off 9 bases at V and 2 bases at J, with 17 bases between the two ends. There are 16 residues in the CDR3. The germline V gene encodes CDR1 SGHNT and CDR2 YENEEA. The CDR3: CARRTLGGAGANVLTF. The CDR3 DNA sequence: TGTGCCAGGAGGACTCTGGGGGGCGCTGGGGCCAACGTCCTGACTTTC.

V is TRBV28 and J is TRBJ1-5, with D perhaps matching TRBD1 (6 bases). CDR1 is MDHEN and CDR2 is SYDVKM in the germline V gene. The germline V and J ends were trimmed by 5 bases and 6 bases, with 20 bases remaining between them. The CDR3 is made up of 16 amino acids. The CDR3 DNA sequence: TGTGCCAGCAGTCTCCTGAGTGGGGGCGGACCTCAGCCCCAGCATTTT. Amino acid sequence: CASSLLSGGGPQPQHF.